This passage covers 32 T cell receptor beta chains from one sample sequenced in a study of spatial heterogeneity in lung cancer. Regarding the study as a whole: Counts that tracked tumor mutation counts were those of expanded intratumoral alpha and beta TCRs.

Indicated time point: sample taken at primary tumor resection. These receptors lack a known antigen. TCRdb processed the 5' RACE reads anew with MiXCR; each CDR3 protein has one entry. The table shows 17,000 or so distinct CDR3 sequences, with under 8% occurring only once. Sample: lung tumor tissue, taken at surgery. These receptors originate from a male donor with early-stage non-small cell lung cancer.

This clonotype was observed many times. This beta chain is an unintended read in a library built for alpha chains; its size means little. This chain links TRBV7-8 with TRBJ1-1, with a possible D match to TRBD1 (5 bases). Germline CDR1 SGHVS, CDR2 FQNEAQ. The CDR3 runs to 13 residues. V lost 7 bases to trimming and J lost 0 bases, with 9 bases between them. The CDR3 DNA sequence: TGTGCCAGCAAACAGGACGTGAACACTGAAGCTTTCTTT. Its protein product is CASKQDVNTEAFF.

Concerning this clonotype itself: This beta chain slipped into a library made for alpha chains as a stray read, so its size is not meaningful. The chain uses TRBV11-2 and TRBJ2-1; D assignment may be TRBD1 or TRBD2 (5 bases each). The V end lost 1 base, the J end lost 5 bases, and 12 bases lay between the germline ends. The CDR3 length is 15 residues. Germline CDR1 and CDR2: SGHAT and FQNNGV. CDR3 amino acids: CASSLARGAHNEQFF. In DNA form, the CDR3 reads TGTGCCAGCAGCTTAGCGCGAGGGGCCCACAATGAGCAGTTCTTC.

This clonotype was recorded many times. Within a library made for alpha chains, this beta chain is off target, and its count is uninformative. V gene TRBV20-1 combines with J gene TRBJ1-6, with D perhaps TRBD1 (6 bases). This CDR3 has 13 amino acids. Germline assignment: CDR1 DFQATT and CDR2 SNEGSKA (reference sequence). With 2 bases removed from V and 8 bases from J, the gap between germline ends came to 10 bases. CDR3: CSARTSGDSPLHF. The CDR3 DNA reads TGCAGTGCTAGAACCTCAGGGGATTCACCCCTCCACTTT.

This clonotype was found many times. For a library built for alpha chains, this beta chain is a stray read; little rests on its size. The chain is built from TRBV20-1 and TRBJ2-7; TRBD1 agrees at 10 bases. Germline V gene sequence: CDR1 DFQATT, CDR2 SNEGSKA (reference sequence). The CDR3 covers 14 residues. J gave up 4 bases and V 0 bases, and 3 bases lay outside the gene matches. The CDR3 spells CSAREPGQGYEQYF. The CDR3 region has the DNA TGCAGTGCTAGAGAACCGGGACAGGGGTACGAGCAGTACTTC.

This clonotype appeared many times. With the library built for alpha chains, this beta chain is off target and its frequency is not meaningful. This rearrangement joins TRBV9 to TRBJ2-7, with D maybe TRBD1 (5 bases). V was clipped by 0 bases and J by 1 base, with 11 bases between them. Germline CDR1 is SGDLS and CDR2 is YYNGEE. The CDR3 extends over 15 amino acids. As DNA, the CDR3 is TGTGCCAGCAGCGTAGCCCCCCAGGGATCCTACGAGCAGTACTTC. Translation gives CASSVAPQGSYEQYF.

At least ten counts were recorded for this clonotype. The library was designed around alpha chains, so this beta chain is a stray read whose abundance carries little weight. This chain uses TRBV9 with TRBJ2-1, with TRBD2 matching over 10 bases. Germline lookup yields CDR1 SGDLS and CDR2 YYNGEE. Unmatched junction bases numbered 2, after V lost 0 bases and J lost 2 bases. The CDR3 totals 16 residues. DNA for the CDR3: TGTGCCAGCAGCGTAGGCCTAGCGGGGGCCTACAATGAGCAGTTCTTC. Translation gives CASSVGLAGAYNEQFF. Based on the CDR3 plus reference TRBV9 and TRBJ2-1, the full variable domain is DSGVTQTPKHLITATGQRVTLRCSPRSGDLSVYWYQQSLDQGLQFLIQYYNGEERAKGNILERFSAQQFPDLHSELNLSSLELGDSALYFCASSVGLAGAYNEQFFGPGTRLTVL.

This clonotype was detected a few times. This beta chain lies outside the target of a library built for alpha chains; its clone size means little. The V and J genes are TRBV12-3 or TRBV12-4 and TRBJ2-7; 11 nucleotides match TRBD1. The CDR3 is 15 amino acids. V trimming: 4 bases; J trimming: 0 bases; junction bases outside the gene matches: 2. In DNA form, the CDR3 reads TGTGCCAGCAGTTCCGGGACAGGGGGCTCCTACGAGCAGTACTTC. The encoded protein is CASSSGTGGSYEQYF.

This clonotype was counted at least ten times. This beta chain is an unintended read in a library built for alpha chains; its size means little. The CDR3 DNA reads as TGTGCCAGCAGCCTTTTGCTTAAGAGCGAGCAGTACTTC. It yields the protein CASSLLLKSEQYF. The chain has TRBV7-6 and TRBJ2-7; no definite D call. From germline, CDR1 is SGHVS and CDR2 FNYEAQ. V lost 5 bases, J lost 6 bases, and 14 bases lay in between. This CDR3 spans 13 amino acids. The entire variable domain, with the rest obtained from reference TRBV7-6 and TRBJ2-7, is as follows: GAGVSQSPRYKVTKRGQDVALRCDPISGHVSLYWYRQALGQGPEFLTYFNYEAQQDKSGLPNDRFSAERPEGSISTLTIQRTEQRDSAMYRCASSLLLKSEQYFGPGTRLTVT.

This clonotype was counted many times. A library prepared for alpha chains yielded this beta chain as an off-target read; its size is of little meaning. This chain connects TRBV15 to TRBJ2-2; D may match TRBD1 or TRBD2 (5 bases each). Trimming removed 1 base at V and 7 bases at J, with 10 bases between. Germline assignment: CDR1 LNHNV and CDR2 YYDKDF (reference sequence). This CDR3 contains 14 residues. This chain's CDR3 is CATSRGGSGGELFF. In DNA, the CDR3 is TGTGCCACCAGCAGAGGGGGGTCGGGCGGGGAGCTGTTTTTT.

This clonotype has ten or more counts. The library was designed around alpha chains, so this beta chain is a stray read whose abundance carries little weight. This chain joins TRBV7-9 and TRBJ2-5; the D is unclear. Germline assignment: CDR1 SEHNR and CDR2 FQNEAQ (reference sequence). CDR3 size: 11 residues. V gave up 5 bases and J gave up 4 bases, with 5 bases separating them. As DNA, the CDR3 is TGTGCCAGCAGCGCCATAGAGACCCAGTACTTC. It encodes CASSAIETQYF.

This clonotype is labeled as medium-sized. Little can be read into the size of this beta chain, an off-target read in a library designed for alpha chains. The chain uses TRBV29-1 and TRBJ2-5; D is unclear. There are 10 residues in the CDR3. The germline V and J ends were trimmed by 7 bases and 3 bases, with 6 bases remaining between them. Per the germline V gene, CDR1 is SQVTM and CDR2 is ANQGSEA. The CDR3 DNA follows: TGCAGCGGGCAAAAAGAGACCCAGTACTTC. Translating gives CSGQKETQYF.

This clonotype was observed many times. Since it is a stray read in a library aimed at alpha chains, this beta chain has a size that is not meaningful. This chain joins TRBV7-9 and TRBJ2-1, with D unclear. The CDR3 spans 14 residues. The germline V gene has CDR1 SEHNR and CDR2 FQNEAQ (reference sequence). Trimming stripped 1 base from V and 7 bases from J, with 11 bases between. The chain's CDR3 is CASSLGLSANEQFF. For the CDR3, the DNA is TGTGCCAGCAGCTTAGGGCTGTCTGCGAATGAGCAGTTCTTC.

The sample holds many counts of this clonotype. Little can be read into the size of this beta chain, an off-target read in a library designed for alpha chains. The J gene is TRBJ2-5, the V gene TRBV5-6; D may be TRBD2 (5 bases). V lost 2 bases and J 7 bases, leaving 18 bases between the germline ends. Germline CDR1 is SGHDT and CDR2 is YYEEEE. CDR3 length: 15 residues. The CDR3 sequence is CASSFRSSSQATQYF. The CDR3 DNA is TGTGCCAGCAGCTTTAGGTCGTCTAGCCAGGCGACCCAGTACTTC. The full variable domain, with the rest looked up from reference TRBV5-6 and TRBJ2-5, is DAGVTQSPTHLIKTRGQQVTLRCSPKSGHDTVSWYQQALGQGPQFIFQYYEEEERQRGNFPDRFSGHQFPNYSSELNVNALLLGDSALYLCASSFRSSSQATQYFGPGTRLLVL.

This clonotype was detected many times. At one end the junction does not follow the germline gene, possibly because of a read error. This beta chain lies outside the target of a library built for alpha chains; its clone size means little. V and J are TRBV10-2 and TRBJ2-7, with 9 positions matching TRBD1. Germline V CDR1 and CDR2: WSHSY, SAAADI. The CDR3 is made up of 12 amino acids. CDR3 protein: CASSGDRDEPYF. The CDR3 DNA reads as TGCGCCAGCAGTGGGGACAGGGACGAGCCGTACTTC.

In its sample, this clonotype was seen many times. This beta chain was picked up by a library intended for alpha chains and is off target, so its count carries little meaning. The chain joins TRBV5-3 to TRBJ2-4; weak D call: TRBD2 (5 bases). TRBV5-3 is placed among ORFs of uncertain function. The CDR3 sequence is 13 residues long. V lost 4 bases, J lost 8 bases, and 13 bases lay in between. The CDR3 is CARSRAGRDIQYF. CDR3 DNA sequence: TGTGCCAGAAGCCGGGCCGGGCGGGACATTCAGTACTTC.

This clonotype has only a few counts. This beta chain is an off-target read within a library intended for alpha chains, so its frequency means little. The chain is built from TRBV7-8 and TRBJ2-2; D is unclear. V was clipped by 3 bases and J by 4 bases, with 9 bases between them. Germline CDR1 and CDR2: SGHVS and FQNEAQ. This CDR3 spans 14 amino acids. CDR3 DNA sequence: TGTGCCAGCAGCTTCCTCACAATCACCGGGGAGCTGTTTTTT. Its translation is CASSFLTITGELFF.

This clonotype was detected ten times or more. The library was prepared for alpha chains; this beta chain is a stray read, so its frequency means little. The chain has TRBV20-1 and TRBJ2-3, with 8 nucleotides matching TRBD1. The CDR3 length is 16 residues. J gave up 4 bases and V 6 bases, and 15 bases lay outside the gene matches. Looked up from germline, CDR1 is DFQATT and CDR2 is SNEGSKA (reference sequence). The CDR3 sequence is CSATNLRDRLADTQYF. For the CDR3, the DNA is TGCAGTGCGACGAATCTCCGGGACAGGTTGGCAGATACGCAGTATTTT.

This clonotype was observed at least ten times. This beta chain slipped into a library made for alpha chains as a stray read, so its size is not meaningful. The gene calls are TRBV7-9 and TRBJ2-5, with 7 bases aligning to TRBD1. The CDR3 has 15 residues. The ends lost 6 bases at V and 5 bases at J; junction bases unmatched: 12. From germline, CDR1 is SEHNR and CDR2 FQNEAQ (reference sequence). CDR3 bases: TGTGCCAGCAGTAATAGCGTTAGGGGGCCGGAGACCCAGTACTTC. This sequence encodes CASSNSVRGPETQYF.

This clonotype has a count of ten or more. The size of this beta chain means little, since it is a stray read in a library made for alpha chains. V is TRBV6-5 and J is TRBJ1-2; D gene ambiguous. The germline CDR1 and CDR2 sequences are MNHEY and SVGAGI. Trimming stripped 4 bases from V and 7 bases from J, with 10 bases between. There are 12 residues in the CDR3. The CDR3 DNA is TGTGCCAGCAGTTTAAAGGGTAGTGGCTACACCTTC. This gives the protein CASSLKGSGYTF.

This clonotype appeared many times. The library was prepared for alpha chains; this beta chain is a stray read, so its frequency means little. The chain carries TRBV7-3 and TRBJ2-2; 9 bases line up with TRBD1. This CDR3 comprises 16 residues. V shed 2 bases, J shed 1 base, and the junction held 2 bases outside the gene matches. Looked up from germline, CDR1 is SGHTA and CDR2 is FQGTGA. Here the CDR3 DNA reads TGTGCCAGCAGCTTAGGGGGACAGGGGAACACCGGGGAGCTGTTTTTT. Encoded protein: CASSLGGQGNTGELFF.

This clonotype showed up many times. This beta chain is off target for a library built for alpha chains, so its abundance means little. The V gene is TRBV2, the J gene TRBJ2-3; D may be TRBD2 (6 bases). The CDR3 covers 12 residues. V was cut by 6 bases and J by 5 bases, with 9 bases left in between. Germline V gene lookup returns CDR1 SNHLY and CDR2 FYNNEI. The CDR3 protein is CASRLGGDTQYF. The CDR3 region has the DNA TGTGCCAGCAGGTTGGGGGGAGATACGCAGTATTTT.

This clonotype appeared many times. The library was built for alpha chains, so this beta chain is an off-target read and its size means little. The CDR3: CASRRVGGTEAFF. The CDR3 coding sequence is TGTGCCAGCAGACGAGTTGGCGGCACTGAAGCTTTCTTT. V usage is TRBV7-2 and J usage is TRBJ1-1; D is ambiguous. The CDR3 spans 13 residues. Germline V gives CDR1 SGHTA, CDR2 FQGNSA. V lost 6 bases to trimming and J lost 4 bases, with 12 bases between them.

In its sample, this clonotype was seen many times. This beta chain slipped into a library made for alpha chains as a stray read, so its size is not meaningful. This chain joins TRBV28 and TRBJ2-5; 11 bases are shared with TRBD1. Germline CDR1 reads MDHEN; CDR2 reads SYDVKM. Trimming cost V 5 bases and J 4 bases; bases outside gene matches: 9. The CDR3 totals 16 residues. The CDR3 sequence is CASSATGTGGRETQYF. The CDR3 bases are TGTGCCAGCAGTGCCACCGGGACAGGGGGTCGAGAGACCCAGTACTTC.

Points on this clonotype: This beta chain turned up in a library designed for alpha chains; as an off-target read, its abundance says little. The chain links TRBV12-3 or TRBV12-4 to TRBJ2-5; 7 positions match TRBD2. The CDR3 totals 14 residues. V was clipped by 6 bases and J by 7 bases; unmatched bases: 11. CDR3 loop: CASRLGGPVVTQYF. In nucleotides, the CDR3 is TGTGCCAGCAGGCTGGGAGGGCCAGTTGTGACCCAGTACTTC.

Of note for this clonotype: This beta chain slipped into a library made for alpha chains as a stray read, so its size is not meaningful. This rearrangement joins TRBV2 to TRBJ1-4, with D hard to call. The germline V and J ends were trimmed by 6 bases and 8 bases, with 7 bases remaining between them. CDR3 length: 11 residues. Germline CDR1 is SNHLY and CDR2 is FYNNEI. This CDR3 reads CASSEWEKLFF. CDR3 nucleotide sequence: TGTGCCAGCAGCGAATGGGAAAAACTGTTTTTT.

This clonotype occurred many times. This beta chain turned up in a library designed for alpha chains; as an off-target read, its abundance says little. The chain couples TRBV12-3 or TRBV12-4 to TRBJ1-5; D perhaps matches TRBD1 (5 bases). V was trimmed by 5 bases and J by 7 bases, leaving 12 bases between them. This CDR3 spans 13 amino acids. The CDR3 here is CASSTGTSQPQHF. The CDR3 DNA reads as TGTGCCAGCAGTACCGGGACCTCCCAGCCCCAGCATTTT.

As regards this clonotype: This beta chain is a stray read from a library made for alpha chains; its abundance is not meaningful. The chain joins TRBV10-2 to TRBJ2-1; the D is unclear. V was trimmed by 1 base and J by 8 bases, leaving 18 bases between them. Germline V lookup: CDR1 WSHSY, CDR2 SAAADI. This CDR3 spans 16 amino acids. CDR3 sequence (DNA): TGCGCCAGCAGTGAGTTATACGGGCTCCCTGGGGATGAGCAGTTCTTC. Amino acids: CASSELYGLPGDEQFF.

This clonotype was observed many times. This beta chain is an off-target read within a library intended for alpha chains, so its frequency means little. The chain joins TRBV7-8 to TRBJ1-5; D possibly corresponds to TRBD1 (5 bases). The V gene's germline CDR1 is SGHVS and CDR2 FQNEAQ. Trimming pared 4 bases from V and 2 bases from J, leaving 12 bases between. This CDR3 is 15 amino acids long. CDR3 bases: TGTGCCAGCAGCTCCAGGGTATTCGGCAATCAGCCCCAGCATTTT. Translation: CASSSRVFGNQPQHF.

This clonotype was counted a few times. For a library built for alpha chains, this beta chain is a stray read; little rests on its size. The chain employs TRBV3-1 and TRBJ1-1; 8 bases map to TRBD1. Germline V gene data show CDR1 as LGHDT and CDR2 as YNNKEL (reference sequence). This CDR3 contains 15 residues. The V gene end was trimmed by 5 bases and the J gene end by 0 bases; junction bases not matched to a gene: 5. The DNA of the CDR3 is TGTGCCAGCAGCAGAAGACAGGGGATGAACACTGAAGCTTTCTTT. This codes for CASSRRQGMNTEAFF.

As to this clonotype: Since the library was made to target alpha chains, this beta chain is a stray read and its abundance is not meaningful. J is TRBJ2-5 and V is TRBV6-5; 7 nucleotides agree with TRBD2. Looked up from germline, CDR1 is MNHEY and CDR2 is SVGAGI. The CDR3 has 16 residues. The V gene end was trimmed by 5 bases and the J gene end by 1 base; junction bases not matched to a gene: 10. The CDR3 protein is CASSTSFGGVQETQYF. The CDR3 region has the DNA TGTGCCAGCAGTACGAGTTTTGGGGGGGTCCAAGAGACCCAGTACTTC.

This clonotype was counted many times. Little can be read into the size of this beta chain, an off-target read in a library designed for alpha chains. V is TRBV6-1 and J is TRBJ2-4, with TRBD2 matching 7 bases. The CDR3 loop spans 16 amino acids. Trimming took 4 bases from V and 1 from J; bases not matched to a gene: 7. CDR1 and CDR2 from the germline V gene are MNHNS and SASEGT. The CDR3 DNA reads TGTGCCAGCAGTGCCGGACTAGGTTTGGCCAAAAACATTCAGTACTTC. Its protein product is CASSAGLGLAKNIQYF.

This clonotype was counted a single time. The size of this beta chain means little, since it is a stray read in a library made for alpha chains. The chain employs TRBV7-7 and TRBJ2-5, with D possibly being TRBD1 (6 bases). The length of the CDR3 is 14 residues. The V gene's germline CDR1 is SSHAT and CDR2 FNYEAQ (reference sequence). V lost 5 bases and J lost 1, with 11 bases in between. The CDR3 here is CASSLQGIQETQYF. CDR3 coding DNA: TGTGCCAGCAGCCTTCAGGGGATCCAAGAGACCCAGTACTTC.